What follows are 11 T cell receptor beta chains derived from one specimen sequenced in a study of blood T cell repertoires in COVID-19. Profiled with immunoSEQ multiplex PCR; TCRdb holds only in-frame clones, not every one. The table includes about 160,000 clones, around 85% detected once. What was sequenced was peripheral blood. The source is a human donor with acute or convalescent COVID-19. The donor label of this sample is uncertain.

The V gene is TRBV11-2, the J gene TRBJ2-3; 8 bases match TRBD1. Germline values: CDR1 SGHAT, CDR2 FQNNGV. V lost 5 bases, J lost 5 bases, and 6 bases stayed unmatched. This CDR3 contains 14 residues. CDR3 in DNA: TGTGCCAGCAGCGACAGGGGCAAGATAGATACGCAGTATTTT. Translating it yields CASSDRGKIDTQYF.

The chain combines TRBV11-3 with TRBJ2-1, with D possibly matching TRBD2 (5 bases). Germline CDR1 is SGHNT and CDR2 is YENEEA. This CDR3 is 15 amino acids long. Trimming stripped 1 base from V and 7 bases from J, with 14 bases between. CDR3 region: CASSLGPGYGNEQFF. For the CDR3, the DNA is TGTGCCAGCAGCTTAGGCCCGGGGTACGGTAATGAGCAGTTCTTC.

J is TRBJ2-5 and V is TRBV11-3; 13 positions agree with TRBD2. CDR1 is SGHNT, CDR2 YENEEA, per germline. Trimming cost V 5 bases and J 5 bases; bases outside gene matches: 8. The CDR3 has 16 residues. CDR3 in DNA: TGTGCCAGCAGCACTACTAGCGGGGGGGCGGAGGAGACCCAGTACTTC. Its translation: CASSTTSGGAEETQYF.

V gene TRBV5-6 combines with J gene TRBJ1-2; no reliable D call. Per germline, CDR1 SGHDT and CDR2 YYEEEE. The CDR3 is 15 residues long. V was pared by 0 bases and J by 9 bases, with 18 bases between. Here the CDR3 DNA reads TGTGCCAGCAGCTTGGCGGCGAGGGTGGTTAGAAGCTACACCTTC. It translates to CASSLAARVVRSYTF.

The sample holds one count of this clone. J is TRBJ2-1 and V is TRBV5-4, with TRBD2 matching 8 bases. Germline CDR1 and CDR2: SGHNT and YYREEE (reference sequence). V lost 2 bases and J lost 7; bases outside the gene matches: 5. There are 14 residues in the CDR3. This CDR3 reads CASSFLGLVNEQFF. For the CDR3, the DNA is TGTGCCAGCAGCTTTCTGGGACTAGTAAATGAGCAGTTCTTC.

The gene calls are TRBV27 and TRBJ1-2; a possible D gene is TRBD1 (6 bases). The CDR3 is 15 residues long. Trimming shortened V by 5 bases and J by 8 bases, and 21 bases separated the two germline ends. CDR1 is MNHEY and CDR2 is SMNVEV in the germline V gene (reference sequence). In DNA form, the CDR3 reads TGTGCCAGCAGTCCCCATCGGGGGGGGCCAGGAGGCTACACCTTC. It encodes CASSPHRGGPGGYTF.

A few counts support this clone. This chain joins TRBV10-2 and TRBJ1-6; no reliable D call. The CDR3 runs 17 residues. From germline, CDR1 is WSHSY and CDR2 SAAADI. The germline V and J ends were trimmed by 5 bases and 0 bases, with 14 bases remaining between them. This chain's CDR3 is CASSITGKSSYNSPLHF. The CDR3 DNA follows: TGCGCCAGCAGTATAACGGGGAAGAGCTCCTATAATTCACCCCTCCACTTT.

This rearrangement joins TRBV27 to TRBJ1-2; TRBD1 is a possible D gene (5 bases). CDR3 size: 13 residues. With 5 bases removed from V and 4 bases from J, the gap between germline ends came to 11 bases. Germline V lookup: CDR1 MNHEY, CDR2 SMNVEV (reference sequence). The CDR3 DNA sequence: TGTGCCAGCAGTAAGGGGCAGCTCTATGGCTACACCTTC. Protein: CASSKGQLYGYTF.

This chain connects TRBV27 to TRBJ2-1, with 8 positions matching TRBD1. Germline V gene data show CDR1 as MNHEY and CDR2 as SMNVEV (reference sequence). The trim removed 7 bases at V and 7 bases at J, leaving 12 bases unmatched. The CDR3 is made up of 15 amino acids. The CDR3 DNA sequence: TGTGCCAGCACCCTACGACAGGGGCGGGGAAATGAGCAGTTCTTC. Protein product: CASTLRQGRGNEQFF.

V is TRBV7-3 and J is TRBJ2-3; 9 bases agree with TRBD1. CDR3 length: 15 residues. The J segment lost 0 bases and the V segment lost 7 bases, leaving 5 bases of the junction unmatched. CDR1 SGHTA and CDR2 FQGTGA come from the germline V gene. The CDR3 DNA sequence: TGTGCCAGCACCACCGGACAGGGGAGCACAGATACGCAGTATTTT. This encodes CASTTGQGSTDTQYF.

This clone was detected many times. The chain joins TRBV11-2 to TRBJ1-3; possible D gene TRBD1, 6 bases. V dropped 0 bases and J dropped 0 bases, with 12 bases sitting between them. Germline CDR1 is SGHAT and CDR2 is FQNNGV. The CDR3 runs to 17 residues. The CDR3 sequence is CASSLEQGGTSGNTIYF. The CDR3 region has the DNA TGTGCCAGCAGCTTAGAGCAAGGGGGAACCTCTGGAAACACCATATATTTT.